This TCR beta chain was captured in a study of T cells after yellow fever vaccination. The CDR3 extends over 14 amino acids. Germline CDR1 is GTSNPN and CDR2 is SVGIG (reference sequence). Unmatched junction bases numbered 0, after V lost 4 bases and J lost 0 bases. Study-level findings and limits: The study re-detected most primary-vaccination clones after the booster (around 96% CD4, roughly 90% CD8). Weaker in magnitude, the secondary response showed a faster peak on day 5 versus 15.

This clonotype was picked up many times. Its specificity is not known. Each CDR3 protein is one row after TCRdb ran MiXCR on the 5' RACE reads. The sample has 110,000 to 150,000 distinct CDR3 sequences, roughly 6.7% seen once. The sequences come from CD4+ T cells sorted from PBMCs, collected 10 days after the yellow fever booster vaccination. This TCR came from a man aged 25 to 40 who received the YFV17D yellow fever vaccine. The chain links TRBV30 to TRBJ2-2; 9 bases are shared with TRBD2. The CDR3 sequence is CAWTSGTNTGELFF. DNA for the CDR3: TGTGCCTGGACTAGCGGGACGAACACCGGGGAGCTGTTTTTT. Filled out from reference TRBV30 and TRBJ2-2, the complete variable domain reads SQTIHQWPATLVQPVGSPLSLECTVEGTSNPNLYWYRQAAGRGLQLLFYSVGIGQISSEVPQNLSASRPQDRQFILSSKKLLLSDSGFYLCAWTSGTNTGELFFGEGSRLTVL.